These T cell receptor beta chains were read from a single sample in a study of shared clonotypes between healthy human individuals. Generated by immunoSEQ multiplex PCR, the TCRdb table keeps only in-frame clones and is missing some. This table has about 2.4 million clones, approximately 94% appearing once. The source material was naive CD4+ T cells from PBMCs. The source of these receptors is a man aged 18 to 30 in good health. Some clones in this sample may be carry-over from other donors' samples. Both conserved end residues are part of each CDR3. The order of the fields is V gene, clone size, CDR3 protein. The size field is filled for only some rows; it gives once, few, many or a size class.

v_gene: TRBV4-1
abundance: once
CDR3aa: CASSQDPGGGGYTF

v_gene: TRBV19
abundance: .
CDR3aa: CASIRTATATNEKLFF

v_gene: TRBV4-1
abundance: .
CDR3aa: CASSQGTGVGGYTF

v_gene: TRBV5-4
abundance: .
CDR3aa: CASSPTPNRNTNTGELFF

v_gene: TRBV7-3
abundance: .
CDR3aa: CASSPYGTSGTYEQYF

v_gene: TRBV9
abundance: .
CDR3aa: CASSVGLVGGRASGELFF

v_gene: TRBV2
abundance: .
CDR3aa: CASSETGVQNEKLFF

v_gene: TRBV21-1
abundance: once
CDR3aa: CASSKALQGCEKLFF

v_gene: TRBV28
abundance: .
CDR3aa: CASSLSDLYGQFF

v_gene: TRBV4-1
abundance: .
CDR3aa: CASSHGEAREQYF

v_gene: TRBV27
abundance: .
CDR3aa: CASGLQETQYF

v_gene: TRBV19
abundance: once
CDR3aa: CASSPTKEGYGYTF

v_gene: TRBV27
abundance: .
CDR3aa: CASSLYQGRETQYF

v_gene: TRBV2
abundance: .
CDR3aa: CASSPAEDQYF

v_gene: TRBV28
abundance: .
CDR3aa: CASSYPRTYEQYF

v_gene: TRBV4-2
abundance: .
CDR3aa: CASSQDRSSGRGELFF